A single sample is the source of the 25 T cell receptor beta chains below, sequenced in a study of cytomegalovirus exposure and HLA in healthy donors. A multiplex PCR was run with 60 Vbeta primers and 13 Jbeta primers. The repertoire was sequenced with immunoSEQ multiplex PCR; TCRdb's copy has only in-frame clones and lacks some. Altogether about 93,000 clones are present, about four fifths being singletons, with the ten largest covering about 3%. Sequencing used PBMCs. All receptors derive from a middle-aged woman in good health and CMV-seronegative.

A single count supports this clone. V and J are TRBV7-8 and TRBJ2-3, with 8 bases lining up with TRBD2. CDR1 SGHVS and CDR2 FQNEAQ come from the germline V gene. The CDR3 is 15 amino acids. V trimming: 1 base; J trimming: 4 bases; junction bases outside the gene matches: 4. Here the CDR3 reads CASSLGTGGPDTQYF. DNA for the CDR3: TGTGCCAGCAGCTTAGGGACGGGAGGGCCAGATACGCAGTATTTT.

This clone has a single count. The CDR3 DNA sequence: TGTGCCAGCAAAGAAAGCGGCCTCATGAACACTGAAGCTTTCTTT. Translating it yields CASKESGLMNTEAFF. The chain has TRBV6-1 and TRBJ1-1; no definite D call. The CDR3 has 15 amino acids. CDR1 and CDR2 (germline): MNHNS, SASEGT. Trimming removed 7 bases from V and 0 bases from J, with 15 bases in between.

V gene TRBV28 combines with J gene TRBJ2-5; 8 bases match TRBD2. Per germline, CDR1 MDHEN and CDR2 SYDVKM. CDR3 length: 15 residues. V gave up 5 bases and J gave up 2 bases; unmatched junction bases: 7. The CDR3 sequence: CASSPSSGLQETQYF. As DNA, the CDR3 is TGTGCCAGCAGTCCCTCTAGCGGGTTGCAAGAGACCCAGTACTTC.

This chain uses TRBV5-4 with TRBJ2-3, with 7 bases identical to TRBD2. This CDR3 has 17 residues. Germline V gives CDR1 SGHNT, CDR2 YYREEE (reference sequence). Germline trimming cut 0 bases from V and 1 base from J; bases unmatched to any gene: 8. This CDR3 reads CASSLDMAAGRTDTQYF. The CDR3, as DNA: TGTGCCAGCAGCTTGGACATGGCAGCGGGACGCACAGATACGCAGTATTTT.

J is TRBJ2-6 and V is TRBV27; unclear D gene. The CDR3 has 13 amino acids. The germline V gene encodes CDR1 MNHEY and CDR2 SMNVEV (reference sequence). V lost 6 bases and J 0 bases, leaving 3 bases between the germline ends. The chain's CDR3 is CASSVSGANVLTF. CDR3 DNA sequence: TGTGCCAGCAGCGTCTCTGGGGCCAACGTCCTGACTTTC.

This clone was detected only a few times. The rearrangement joins TRBV28 to TRBJ2-1; 14 positions agree with TRBD2. The CDR3 consists of 15 residues. Germline CDR1 reads MDHEN; CDR2 reads SYDVKM. The V segment lost 6 bases and the J segment 11 bases; nucleotides outside the gene matches: 9. The CDR3 DNA sequence: TGTGCCAGCAGCCGAGGGACTAGCGGGAGCCCACAGCAGTTCTTC. Its protein product is CASSRGTSGSPQQFF.

The CDR3 loop reads CASSEVVGATEAFF. The CDR3 DNA follows: TGCGCCAGCAGTGAAGTCGTGGGGGCCACTGAAGCTTTCTTT. V gene TRBV10-1 combines with J gene TRBJ1-1; tentatively, D is TRBD1 (6 bases). Trimming pared 3 bases from V and 4 bases from J, leaving 12 bases between. This CDR3 comprises 14 residues. Germline-derived CDR1 and CDR2 are WNHNN and SYGVQD (reference sequence).

J is TRBJ2-1 and V is TRBV19, with 7 bases aligning to TRBD2. This CDR3 region has 14 residues. The junction had 3 bases not matched to a gene; V was cut back by 7 bases and J by 0 bases. The germline CDR1 and CDR2 sequences are LNHDA and SQIVND (reference sequence). CDR3 in DNA: TGTGCCAGTACCGGGACTACCTCCTACAATGAGCAGTTCTTC. Translated: CASTGTTSYNEQFF.

This chain connects TRBV18 to TRBJ2-3, with D possibly TRBD2 on 6 matching bases. The V and J ends lost 3 bases and 8 bases respectively, with 12 bases between them. The length of the CDR3 is 13 residues. CDR1 is KGHSH and CDR2 is LQKENI in the germline V gene. This chain's CDR3 is CASSPGTAGTQYF. The DNA for the CDR3 is TGTGCCAGCTCACCTGGGACTGCAGGTACGCAGTATTTT. The variable domain in full, with the rest retrieved from reference TRBV18 and TRBJ2-3, is NAGVMQNPRHLVRRRGQEARLRCSPMKGHSHVYWYRQLPEEGLKFMVYLQKENIIDESGMPKERFSAEFPKEGPSILRIQQVVRGDSAAYFCASSPGTAGTQYFGPGTRLTVL.

V usage is TRBV19 and J usage is TRBJ2-2; D call uncertain. The CDR3 has 15 amino acids. Looked up from germline, CDR1 is LNHDA and CDR2 is SQIVND (reference sequence). With 2 bases removed from V and 1 base from J, the gap between germline ends came to 8 bases. CDR3 DNA: TGTGCCAGTAGTATATACGGCGGGAACACCGGGGAGCTGTTTTTT. Amino acid sequence: CASSIYGGNTGELFF.

This clone turned up a few times. This chain connects TRBV5-1 to TRBJ2-2; 9 nucleotides agree with TRBD2. Germline CDR1 and CDR2: SGHRS and YFSETQ. V lost 4 bases to trimming and J lost 7 bases; unmatched junction nucleotides: 5. The CDR3 is 14 residues long. CDR3 coding DNA: TGCGCCAGCAGCCCGGGACTAGCAATCGGGGAGCTGTTTTTT. It specifies CASSPGLAIGELFF. The variable domain in full, completed from reference TRBV5-1 and TRBJ2-2, reads KAGVTQTPRYLIKTRGQQVTLSCSPISGHRSVSWYQQTPGQGLQFLFEYFSETQRNKGNFPGRFSGRQFSNSRSEMNVSTLELGDSALYLCASSPGLAIGELFFGEGSRLTVL.

This clone was picked up a small number of times. The chain employs TRBV4-1 and TRBJ1-5, with 8 bases identical to TRBD1. After removal of 6 bases from V and 7 bases from J, the junction contained 11 bases not matched to a gene. Germline V gene lookup returns CDR1 MGHRA and CDR2 YSYEKL. CDR3 length equals 15 residues. The CDR3 sequence: CASSLEDRGSQPQHF. The CDR3 DNA follows: TGCGCCAGCAGTCTAGAAGACAGGGGTAGCCAGCCCCAGCATTTT.

This clone was picked up one time. As DNA, the CDR3 is TGTGCCTGGAGTGAAGACAGACGGCATAATTCACCCCTCCACTTT. This encodes CAWSEDRRHNSPLHF. The V and J genes are TRBV30 and TRBJ1-6; TRBD1 might be the D (5 bases). Germline CDR1 is GTSNPN and CDR2 is SVGIG (reference sequence). CDR3 length equals 15 residues. The V and J ends lost 1 base and 5 bases respectively, with 12 bases between them.

The genes are TRBV5-4 and TRBJ2-1, with 9 positions matching TRBD1. The ends lost 4 bases at V and 5 bases at J; junction bases unmatched: 7. Per germline, CDR1 SGHNT and CDR2 YYREEE (reference sequence). The CDR3 covers 15 residues. As DNA, the CDR3 is TGTGCCAGCAGCCTTGGACAGGGGAGGGACAATGAGCAGTTCTTC. Translated: CASSLGQGRDNEQFF. Combining the CDR3 with reference TRBV5-4 and TRBJ2-1 gives the whole variable domain ETGVTQSPTHLIKTRGQQVTLRCSSQSGHNTVSWYQQALGQGPQFIFQYYREEENGRGNFPPRFSGLQFPNYSSELNVNALELDDSALYLCASSLGQGRDNEQFFGPGTRLTVL.

J is TRBJ1-1 and V is TRBV7-9; maybe TRBD1 (6 bases). The CDR3 runs to 15 residues. The ends were cut back, 5 bases at V and 4 bases at J, with 17 bases in the middle. Germline V gene data show CDR1 as SEHNR and CDR2 as FQNEAQ (reference sequence). CDR3 amino acids: CASSPPGAQGTEAFF. The DNA for the CDR3 is TGTGCCAGCAGCCCTCCAGGGGCGCAGGGCACTGAAGCTTTCTTT.

V gene TRBV2 combines with J gene TRBJ1-5; possible D gene TRBD1, 6 bases. Germline V gene sequence: CDR1 SNHLY, CDR2 FYNNEI. Trimming cost V 2 bases and J 2 bases, with 7 bases left between them. The length of the CDR3 is 14 residues. CDR3 amino acids: CASSENRGNQPQHF. The CDR3 coding sequence is TGTGCCAGCAGTGAAAACAGGGGCAATCAGCCCCAGCATTTT.

The chain carries TRBV9 and TRBJ2-2; D perhaps matches TRBD2 (5 bases). Trimming pared 5 bases from V and 0 bases from J, leaving 11 bases between. Per germline, CDR1 SGDLS and CDR2 YYNGEE. The length of the CDR3 is 15 residues. The CDR3 spells CASSESGTNTGELFF. The DNA for the CDR3 is TGTGCCAGCAGTGAATCCGGGACGAACACCGGGGAGCTGTTTTTT.

The V and J genes are TRBV19 and TRBJ1-1; 10 nucleotides agree with TRBD1. The V and J ends lost 4 bases and 1 base, in that order; junction bases with no gene match: 6. Germline V gene sequence: CDR1 LNHDA, CDR2 SQIVND (reference sequence). The CDR3 length is 16 residues. CDR3 in amino acids: CASSNRQGAWNTEAFF. The CDR3 coding sequence is TGTGCCAGTAGTAACCGACAGGGGGCTTGGAACACTGAAGCTTTCTTT.

The chain is built from TRBV29-1 and TRBJ2-2, with D perhaps TRBD2 (5 bases). There are 13 residues in the CDR3. Between the trimmed V and J ends, which lost 7 bases and 0 bases, there was a span of 9 bases. CDR1 is SQVTM, CDR2 ANQGSEA, per germline. CDR3 coding DNA: TGCAGCGGTGGGAGCTCGAACACCGGGGAGCTGTTTTTT. Its protein is CSGGSSNTGELFF.

The V and J genes are TRBV5-6 and TRBJ2-5, with TRBD1 matching over 7 bases. The DNA end is more similar to TRBJ2-7, so the J call may be wrong. This CDR3 spans 13 amino acids. The germline gives CDR1 SGHDT, CDR2 YYEEEE. The DNA for the CDR3 is TGTGCCAGCAGCCGGGACAGACACTACGAGCAGTACTTC. Translated: CASSRDRHYEQYF.

This chain links TRBV7-6 with TRBJ1-1; 9 bases are shared with TRBD1. V gave up 5 bases and J gave up 4 bases; unmatched junction bases: 5. Germline-derived CDR1 and CDR2 are SGHVS and FNYEAQ. This CDR3 is built from 14 residues. The DNA for the CDR3 is TGTGCCAGCAGCATCCGACAGGGGGTCACTGAAGCTTTCTTT. This encodes CASSIRQGVTEAFF.

The rearrangement links TRBV7-2 to TRBJ2-5; D unclear. Trimming shortened V by 3 bases and J by 2 bases, and 10 bases separated the two germline ends. This CDR3 is built from 14 residues. Germline loops: CDR1 SGHTA, CDR2 FQGNSA. This CDR3 is CASSFRGAQETQYF. In nucleotides, the CDR3 is TGTGCCAGCAGCTTTCGCGGTGCGCAAGAGACCCAGTACTTC.

V usage is TRBV27 and J usage is TRBJ1-1; D not resolved. In germline, CDR1 is MNHEY, CDR2 SMNVEV (reference sequence). The CDR3 runs to 13 residues. Trimming removed 3 bases at V and 1 base at J, with 6 bases between. CDR3 nucleotides: TGTGCCAGCAGTTTTTATAAGAACACTGAAGCTTTCTTT. Amino acid sequence: CASSFYKNTEAFF.

Only a few counts were recorded for this clone. The rearrangement joins TRBV30 to TRBJ1-5; D is undetermined. Trimming took off 1 base at V and 5 bases at J, with 9 bases between the two ends. Germline V gene sequence: CDR1 GTSNPN, CDR2 SVGIG (reference sequence). The CDR3 loop spans 13 amino acids. The CDR3 loop reads CAWSERSDQPQHF. In DNA, the CDR3 is TGTGCCTGGAGTGAGCGGAGCGATCAGCCCCAGCATTTT.

The chain carries TRBV4-1 and TRBJ2-1, with 10 positions matching TRBD2. J lost 7 bases, V lost 0 bases, and 6 bases had no gene match. Germline V gene sequence: CDR1 MGHRA, CDR2 YSYEKL. This CDR3 comprises 16 residues. The chain's CDR3 is CASSQDPSGRANEQFF. As DNA, the CDR3 is TGCGCCAGCAGCCAAGATCCCAGCGGGAGGGCAAATGAGCAGTTCTTC.